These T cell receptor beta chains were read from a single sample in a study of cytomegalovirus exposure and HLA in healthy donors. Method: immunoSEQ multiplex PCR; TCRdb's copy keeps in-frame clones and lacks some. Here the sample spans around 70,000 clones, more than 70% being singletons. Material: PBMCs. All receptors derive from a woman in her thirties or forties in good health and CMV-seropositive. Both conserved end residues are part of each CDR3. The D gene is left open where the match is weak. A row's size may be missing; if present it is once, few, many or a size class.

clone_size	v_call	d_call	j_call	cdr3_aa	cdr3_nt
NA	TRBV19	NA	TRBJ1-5	CASNPWGVGNQPQHF	TGTGCCAGTAATCCATGGGGGGTTGGCAATCAGCCCCAGCATTTT
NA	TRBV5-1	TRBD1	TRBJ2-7	CASSLAVPGQEQYF	TGCGCCAGCAGCTTGGCAGTCCCGGGACAGGAACAGTACTTC
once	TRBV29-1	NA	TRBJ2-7	CSVALAGDRNEQYF	TGCAGCGTTGCATTGGCAGGGGATAGGAACGAGCAGTACTTC
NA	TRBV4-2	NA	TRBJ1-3	CASSQDAKAGGNTIYF	TGTGCCAGCAGCCAAGACGCCAAGGCAGGGGGAAACACCATATATTTT
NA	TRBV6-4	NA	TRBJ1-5	CASSDSAGQPQHF	TGTGCCAGCAGTGACTCAGCGGGTCAGCCCCAGCATTTT
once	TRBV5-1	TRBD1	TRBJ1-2	CASSQLGQGAPIAYYTF	TGCGCCAGCAGCCAGTTGGGACAGGGGGCGCCGATCGCGTACTACACCTTC
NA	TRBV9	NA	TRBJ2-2	CASSVWAGNTGELFF	TGTGCCAGCAGCGTTTGGGCAGGGAACACCGGGGAGCTGTTTTTT
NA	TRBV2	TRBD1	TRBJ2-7	CASKNPGQTYEQYF	TGTGCCAGCAAGAACCCGGGACAGACCTACGAGCAGTACTTC
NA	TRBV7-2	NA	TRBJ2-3	CASSLAGASDTQYF	TGTGCCAGCAGCTTAGCGGGGGCCTCAGATACGCAGTATTTT
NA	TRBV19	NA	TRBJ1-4	CASSINPGRVSGFSEKLFF	TGTGCCAGTAGTATTAATCCTGGTCGGGTGTCAGGGTTCAGTGAAAAACTGTTTTTT
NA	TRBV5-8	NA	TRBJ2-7	CASSLGTTLPYEQYF	TGTGCCAGCAGCTTGGGGACTACGCTACCCTACGAGCAGTACTTC
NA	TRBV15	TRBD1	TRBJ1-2	CATSRLLGTAADYGYTF	TGTGCCACCAGCAGACTGCTCGGGACAGCCGCTGACTATGGCTACACCTTC
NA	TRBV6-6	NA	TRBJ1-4	CASSYRQGEKLFF	TGTGCCAGCAGTTACAGGCAGGGCGAAAAACTGTTTTTT
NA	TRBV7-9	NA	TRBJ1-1	CASSPPGKAQNTEAFF	TGTGCCAGCAGCCCGCCAGGAAAGGCCCAGAACACTGAAGCTTTCTTT
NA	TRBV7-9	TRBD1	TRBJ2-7	CASSSDRGLYEQYF	TGTGCCAGCAGCTCAGACAGGGGGCTATACGAGCAGTACTTC
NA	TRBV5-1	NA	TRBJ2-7	CASSLRQEHEQYF	TGCGCCAGCAGCTTGCGGCAGGAACACGAGCAGTACTTC
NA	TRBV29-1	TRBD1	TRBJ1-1	CSVKPGTGATNTEAFF	TGCAGCGTAAAACCCGGGACAGGGGCAACGAACACTGAAGCTTTCTTT
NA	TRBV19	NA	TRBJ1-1	CASSIVGRWDTEAFF	TGTGCCAGTAGTATTGTGGGGAGATGGGACACTGAAGCTTTCTTT
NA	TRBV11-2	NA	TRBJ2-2	CASSLDRGTGELFF	TGTGCCAGCAGCTTAGATAGGGGTACCGGGGAGCTGTTTTTT
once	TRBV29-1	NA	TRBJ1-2	CSVGPLGSYGYTF	TGCAGCGTTGGTCCACTAGGGAGCTATGGCTACACCTTC
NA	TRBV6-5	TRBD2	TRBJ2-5	CASSSSGVGAETQYF	TGTGCCAGCAGTTCTAGCGGGGTCGGGGCAGAGACCCAGTACTTC
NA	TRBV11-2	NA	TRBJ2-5	CASSLGIQETQYF	TGTGCCAGCAGCTTAGGTATCCAAGAGACCCAGTACTTC
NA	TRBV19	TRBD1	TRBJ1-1	CASRRAGGYTEAFF	TGTGCCAGTAGGAGGGCAGGGGGATACACTGAAGCTTTCTTT
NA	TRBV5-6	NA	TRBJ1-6	CASSLTRGNSPLHF	TGTGCCAGCAGCTTGACACGGGGGAATTCACCCCTCCACTTT
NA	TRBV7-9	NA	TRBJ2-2	CASSETGEEAGELFF	TGTGCCAGCAGCGAAACAGGGGAGGAAGCCGGGGAGCTGTTTTTT